The 6 T cell receptor beta chains below were found in one sample sequenced in a study of cytomegalovirus exposure and HLA in healthy donors (dated 2017 in TCRdb). Receptor libraries were prepared by the immunoSEQ multiplex PCR assay. In TCRdb, the immuneACCESS table is reduced to in-frame sequences with V and J assigned. These tables do not hold every clone; where another copy was compared, an unresolved V gene accounts for under half, and the others remain unexplained. This sample comprises 90,000 to 150,000 clones, roughly 84% of them detected only once. The ten largest clones capture 2.1% of the sample. Sequencing input: PBMCs. These TCRs come from a woman in her twenties or thirties in good health and CMV-seronegative.

The chain couples TRBV7-9 to TRBJ1-3, with D possibly being TRBD1 (6 bases). The germline CDR1 and CDR2 sequences are SEHNR and FQNEAQ (reference sequence). V lost 4 bases and J lost 0, with 19 bases in between. This CDR3 is built from 18 residues. CDR3 in DNA: TGTGCCAGCAGCTCTTTATCTGGACGGGGACACTCTGGAAACACCATATATTTT. Residues: CASSSLSGRGHSGNTIYF.

The chain uses TRBV7-6 and TRBJ1-2; the D gene is possibly TRBD1 (5 bases). Looked up from germline, CDR1 is SGHVS and CDR2 is FNYEAQ. The CDR3 is 14 residues long. Trimming took 6 bases from V and 4 from J, leaving 15 bases between them. CDR3 sequence reads: CASSSGGVSYGYTF. CDR3 DNA: TGTGCCAGCAGTTCCGGGGGGGTGAGCTATGGCTACACCTTC.

This chain joins TRBV5-1 and TRBJ1-1; D remains unclear. CDR1 is SGHRS, CDR2 YFSETQ, per germline. With 5 bases removed from V and 5 bases from J, the gap between germline ends came to 16 bases. CDR3 length equals 14 residues. The CDR3 sequence: CASREGKPGTEAFF. CDR3 coding DNA: TGCGCCAGCAGAGAGGGCAAACCTGGGACTGAAGCTTTCTTT.

The chain carries TRBV5-1 and TRBJ1-5; D is unclear. CDR3 length: 15 residues. V dropped 7 bases and J dropped 2 bases, with 16 bases sitting between them. Germline CDR1 SGHRS, CDR2 YFSETQ. CDR3 in amino acids: CASGPVDQGNQPQHF. In nucleotides, the CDR3 is TGCGCCAGCGGGCCCGTGGATCAGGGCAATCAGCCCCAGCATTTT.

This sequence joins TRBV15 and TRBJ1-5, with 8 positions matching TRBD1. This CDR3 comprises 16 residues. Germline V CDR1 and CDR2: LNHNV, YYDKDF (reference sequence). V was clipped by 2 bases and J by 5 bases; unmatched bases: 8. CDR3 amino acids: CATSRRSTGGDQPQHF. DNA of the CDR3: TGTGCCACCAGCAGACGTTCAACAGGGGGGGATCAGCCCCAGCATTTT.

There are many counts of this clone. The V and J genes are TRBV19 and TRBJ1-2; D is possibly TRBD1 (6 bases). CDR1 and CDR2 (germline): LNHDA, SQIVND (reference sequence). CDR3 length: 13 amino acids. Trimming left V 7 bases short and J 2 bases short, with 11 bases between. Here the CDR3 reads CASTRDKNYGYTF. The CDR3 DNA is TGTGCCAGTACTAGGGACAAGAACTATGGCTACACCTTC.